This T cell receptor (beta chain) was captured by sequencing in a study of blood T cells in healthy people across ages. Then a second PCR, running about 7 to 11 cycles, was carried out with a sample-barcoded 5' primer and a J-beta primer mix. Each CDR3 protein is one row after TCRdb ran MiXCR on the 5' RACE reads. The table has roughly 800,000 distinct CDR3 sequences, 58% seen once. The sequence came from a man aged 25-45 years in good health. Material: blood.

CDR3 sequence (DNA): TGTGCCAGCAGCGTTTCTAGCGGTCGTGGGGGCCAAGAGACCCAGTACTTC. This codes for CASSVSSGRGGQETQYF. The V call is TRBV7-6, the J call TRBJ2-5, with TRBD2 matching over 7 bases. This CDR3 has 17 amino acids. Germline-derived CDR1 and CDR2 are SGHVS and FNYEAQ. The V gene end was trimmed by 5 bases and the J gene end by 1 base; junction bases not matched to a gene: 13. Using reference TRBV7-6 and TRBJ2-5 for the parts outside the CDR3, the full variable domain is GAGVSQSPRYKVTKRGQDVALRCDPISGHVSLYWYRQALGQGPEFLTYFNYEAQQDKSGLPNDRFSAERPEGSISTLTIQRTEQRDSAMYRCASSVSSGRGGQETQYFGPGTRLLVL.